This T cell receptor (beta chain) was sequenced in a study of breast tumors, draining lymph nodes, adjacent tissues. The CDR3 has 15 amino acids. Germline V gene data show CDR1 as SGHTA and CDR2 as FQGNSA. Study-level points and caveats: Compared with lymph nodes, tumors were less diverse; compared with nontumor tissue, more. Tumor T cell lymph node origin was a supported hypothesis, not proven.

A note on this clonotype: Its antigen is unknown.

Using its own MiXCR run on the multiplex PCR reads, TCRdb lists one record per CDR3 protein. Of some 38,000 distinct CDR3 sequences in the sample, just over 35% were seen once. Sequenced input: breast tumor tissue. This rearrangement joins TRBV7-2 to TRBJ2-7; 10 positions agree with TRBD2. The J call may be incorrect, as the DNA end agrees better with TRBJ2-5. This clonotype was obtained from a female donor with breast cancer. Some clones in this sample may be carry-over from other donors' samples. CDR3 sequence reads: CASSLGLAGVETQYF. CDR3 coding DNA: TGTGCCAGCAGCTTAGGGCTAGCGGGAGTAGAGACCCAGTACTTC.